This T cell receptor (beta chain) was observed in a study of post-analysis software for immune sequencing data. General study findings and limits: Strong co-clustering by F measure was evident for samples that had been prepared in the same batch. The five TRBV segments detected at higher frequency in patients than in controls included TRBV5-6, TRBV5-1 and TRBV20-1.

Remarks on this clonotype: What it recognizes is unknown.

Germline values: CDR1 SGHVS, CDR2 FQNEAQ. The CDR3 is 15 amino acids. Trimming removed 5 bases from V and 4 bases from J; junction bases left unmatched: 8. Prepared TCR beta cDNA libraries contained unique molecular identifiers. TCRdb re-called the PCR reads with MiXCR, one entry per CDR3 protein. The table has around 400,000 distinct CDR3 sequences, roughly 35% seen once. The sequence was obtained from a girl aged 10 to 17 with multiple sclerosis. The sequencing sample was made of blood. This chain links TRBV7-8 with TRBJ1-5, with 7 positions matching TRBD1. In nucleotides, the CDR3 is TGTGCCAGCAGCAATCGACAGGGCACAAATCAGCCCCAGCATTTT. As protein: CASSNRQGTNQPQHF.